This T cell receptor beta chain was found in a study of cytomegalovirus exposure and HLA in healthy donors (dated by TCRdb to about 2017). Study-wide context: An earlier analysis of about 560 of the donors reported 276 Gb of sequence data and 90 million to 120 million unique TCR beta sequences obtained from roughly 180 million T cells. An early release covering roughly 600 HLA-typed donors comprised approximately 300 gigabases of sequencing data and roughly 85 million unique TCR sequences. Of the roughly 390 genotyped donors, over 65% fell in the genetic ancestry cluster associated with self-reported Caucasian donors. The study aimed to test whether signatures of past pathogen exposure could be identified by cataloging public T cell receptors. Using immunosequencing, the study profiled T cell repertoires from 500 to 800 subjects and related those repertoires to cytomegalovirus serostatus. Besides the first cohort of more than 650 subjects, a separate validation cohort made up of about 120 different subjects was used. The study combined high-throughput TCR immunosequencing, statistical association of individual TCRs with disease status, and machine learning to predict cytomegalovirus infection status. In a later analysis, previously published TCR beta repertoires from fewer than 750 donors were re-analyzed and high-resolution HLA genotyping was added so that TCR occurrence patterns could be studied. Rather than drawing on any new phenotypic data, the later analysis identified candidate immune exposures from TCR beta sequences and the way those sequences occurred across donors. An earlier analysis of about 620 of the donors applied high-throughput TCR beta sequencing to assess whether each TCR beta V gene segment acted as functional or pseudogenic. Donor age, sex, ethnicity and CMV serostatus were collected together with the repertoire data. Genome-wide SNP genotypes for about 60% of the roughly 700 donors were used in a later genetic analysis, which treated that subset as a discovery cohort. All discovery cohort repertoires had been generated on a single sequencing platform. HLA typing covered class I and class II loci at four-digit resolution. The number of typed donors differed by locus: roughly 620-630 for A, B, C, DRB1 and DQB1; 500 to 550 for DQA1; 606 for DPA1; and 400 to 480 for DPB1. Because of strong linkage in the cohort, roughly five DR-DQ haplotypes were treated as single units for association and clustering. Among roughly 400 genotyped donors of the cohort, an average of approximately 240,000 unique TCR beta nucleotide sequences was sequenced per donor, of which approximately 18% were non-productive. Overall study results and their limits: Some IMGT-functional V segments, including TRBV6-2 and TRBV6-3, could not be distinguished by the 87-base-pair reads and were therefore excluded. The classifier was reported to diagnose cytomegalovirus status with high specificity and sensitivity in both the original cohort and the validation cohort. In a later analysis, HLA-associated TCR beta chains showed more clonal expansion and lower generation probabilities than non-associated chains that were equally common. About 17 rarely observed V segments, including chromosome 9 orphons, were excluded from the earlier analysis of several hundred of the donors because counts were too low. Because some donors lacked HLA typing at each locus, the association tests relied only on the typed subset. Three of the identified cytomegalovirus-associated TCR beta chains were confirmed in vitro to be specific for cytomegalovirus antigens. In a later genetic analysis, fewer N-insertions in productive TCRs were reported among donors in an Asian-associated ancestry cluster than the roughly 700-donor mean. Sequencing depth was assumed to be roughly uniform across donors in the presence/absence analyses, though that assumption may not hold. A later analysis associated roughly 17,000 TCR beta sequences with specific HLA alleles at a false discovery rate of 0.05. This cohort had only TCR beta chains sequenced, and the lack of alpha or paired-chain data limited which features could be detected. Correlated functional status among segregating V segments might reflect linkage disequilibrium, but an unknown experimental factor could not be ruled out. The study listed 164 TCR beta chains as associated with cytomegalovirus. V-gene and J-gene trimming of TCR beta chains was associated with a missense DCLRE1C variant in a later genetic analysis, and the association was replicated in an independent cohort. A later analysis reported that several top co-occurrence clusters appeared linked to parvovirus B19, influenza, CMV and Epstein-Barr virus. While some public TCRs were present in many individuals, most TCR sequences turned up only very rarely across donors. A further reported finding was that TCR beta sequences accurately predicted the HLA-A and HLA-B alleles for most subjects in the first cohort. In a later analysis, most CMV-associated TCR beta chains were found to appear HLA-restricted, with HLA associations seemingly driven largely by CMV exposure. Strong co-occurrence of HLA alleles, especially DR and DQ, made assigning TCR associations to individual alleles difficult. The authors suggested that the approach could potentially be extended to other disease states and immunological phenotypes. According to a later analysis, TCR association rates differed among HLA loci, with DRB1 alleles showing the most associated TCRs and HLA-C alleles showing the fewest. For the cohort, immune exposure information was limited to CMV serostatus. In an earlier analysis of fewer than 700 of the donors, most TCR beta V segments appeared in productive rearrangements about 87% or about 30% of the time, broadly matching IMGT annotations. The sequencing pipeline was judged likely to have produced a cluster of highly shared sequence variants as a technical artifact.

As to this clone: It lacks a known antigen. Qualities for individual bases were not recorded, and no much larger clone is one base off.

In total, just over 650 healthy bone marrow donors made up the cohort. All cohort members were sampled while nominally healthy, although unrecorded immune exposures were likely present. The donor tested CMV seropositive and was one of the 289 seropositive cohort members. A peripheral blood sample was provided by each donor, and peripheral blood mononuclear cells were used for TCR beta sequencing. The Qiagen DNeasy Blood Extraction Kit was used to extract genomic DNA from the blood cell samples. The method behind the library was the immunoSEQ multiplex PCR assay. For the multiplex PCR, a mixture combining 60 forward primers for TCR Vbeta segments and 13 reverse primers for TCR Jbeta segments was used. The CDR3 region of rearranged TCR beta genes was amplified from genomic DNA with a multiplex PCR assay. Amplified TCR beta libraries were sequenced as 87-base-pair reads on the Illumina HiSeq System. In the paper's pipeline: Across the roughly 700 repertoires, a later analysis counted tens of millions of unique TCR beta chains, 9.5 million to 13 million of which were shared by at least two donors. Raw reads were error-corrected and collapsed into unique sequences with a nearest-neighbor algorithm that merged closely related sequences to remove PCR and sequencing errors. To assign V, D and J gene segments, CDR3 sequences were aligned to IMGT reference sequences. Each retained sequence needed at least a six-nucleotide match to both a V gene segment and a J gene segment. Rearrangements were called productive when the CDR3 lacked stop codons and stayed in frame with V and J; all others were non-productive. CDR3 was defined by IMGT convention, running from the second conserved V-encoded cysteine to the conserved J-encoded phenylalanine. The earlier analysis of 550 to 650 of the donors excluded any sequence lacking an unambiguous match to a single V gene segment. In an earlier analysis of more than 500 of the donors, a V segment was called functional when productive rearrangements were above 56.7%, and segregating when the standard deviation between donors exceeded 5%. A statistical classification framework was built for diagnosing cytomegalovirus status from the catalog of TCR beta chain sequences. In a later analysis, TCR nucleotide sequences were compared against IMGT/GENE-DB human TR gene sequences so that V and J genes could be assigned. Using the TCRdist pipeline, a later analysis assigned CDR3 sequences along with most-parsimonious VDJ recombination scenarios. In a later analysis, each TCR beta chain was defined by its CDR3 amino acid sequence together with its V-gene family, and reads lacking a unique V-gene family were excluded. To address suspected cross-contamination and a sequencing artifact, a later analysis removed 592 highly shared, low-generation-probability nucleotide sequences. In a later analysis, a clonal expansion index was calculated for each public chain from normalized within-repertoire ranks of inferred template counts. A later analysis computed generation probabilities with a VDJ recombination model fitted to out-of-frame rearrangements, and checked the results against IGoR. In a later analysis, TCR-TCR, TCR-HLA and TCR-CMV co-occurrence was scored with hypergeometric tests, and a repertoire-size bias correction was applied to TCR pairs. False discovery rates were estimated in a later analysis by permuting HLA or CMV assignments 20 times. In a later analysis, co-occurring TCRs were grouped using DBSCAN, and TCRdist sequence similarity was added for clustering within HLA-allele-positive subsets. Repertoires with fewer than 30,000 or more than 120,000 public chains, plus five repertoires with anomalous nucleotide sharing, were excluded from co-occurrence clustering. Here the immuneACCESS table is served through TCRdb, limited to in-frame sequences with V and J called. Missing clones are a known gap in these copies; in checked studies unresolved V genes cover under half, and the rest lacks a known reason. V and J calls and clone size follow that table, whereas D and trimming were derived from the DNA. The sample yields 75,000 to 100,000 clones; more than 70% were counted once. The ten largest clones represent roughly 19% of the sample.

As encoded in the germline V gene, CDR1 is SGHDT while CDR2 is YYEEEE. Trimming takes 4 bases from V and 3 bases from J, and the germline ends sit 11 bases apart. The CDR3 holds 13 amino acids from the cysteine to the phenylalanine. Left in the record is the CDR3 DNA by itself, 39 bases read in frame from the first base. The TCR comes from a woman in her fifties or sixties in good health and CMV-seropositive. The sequenced sample was PBMCs. The sequence links TRBV5-6 to TRBJ2-7; D gene: possibly TRBD1, on 5 matching bases. CDR3 protein: CASSLVGDYEQYF. The DNA is as follows: TGTGCCAGCAGCCTCGTAGGGGACTACGAGCAGTACTTC.